The 26 T cell receptor beta chains presented below share a single source sample, sequenced in a study of response to subunit inactivated influenza vaccine. MiXCR, applied by TCRdb to the RT-PCR reads, yields one record per CDR3 protein. The repertoire includes roughly 780,000 distinct CDR3 sequences, less than 20% of them detected once, and 11% sits in the top ten. Here the sequenced sample was PBMCs from blood, taken roughly 5 days after vaccination. The origin of the receptors is a man aged 50 to 60 who received an inactivated influenza vaccine.

J is TRBJ2-1 and V is TRBV6-2 or TRBV6-3; TRBD2 agrees at 10 bases. Germline trimming cut 2 bases from V and 6 bases from J; bases unmatched to any gene: 4. The CDR3 sequence is 15 residues long. CDR1 and CDR2 (germline): MNHEY, SVGEGT. Here the CDR3 DNA reads TGTGCCAGCAGTTACGAGGTAGCGGGGGGCAATGAGCAGTTCTTC. This sequence encodes CASSYEVAGGNEQFF.

The V call is TRBV2, the J call TRBJ2-7, with D perhaps TRBD2 (6 bases). CDR3 length: 13 residues. Trimming removed 2 bases at V and 2 bases at J, with 7 bases between. Germline V gene data show CDR1 as SNHLY and CDR2 as FYNNEI. CDR3 residues: CASSEWTTYEQYF. The CDR3 region has the DNA TGTGCCAGCAGTGAATGGACTACCTACGAGCAGTACTTC.

In this sample, this clonotype turned up a few times. Here the CDR3 reads CSATPLRGGLNQPQHF. As DNA, the CDR3 is TGCAGTGCTACTCCCCTGCGGGGGGGACTCAATCAGCCCCAGCATTTT. V is TRBV20-1 and J is TRBJ1-5, with a weak D call TRBD1 (5 bases). Trimming stripped 4 bases from V and 3 bases from J, with 19 bases between. Germline CDR1 reads DFQATT; CDR2 reads SNEGSKA (reference sequence). The CDR3 has 16 amino acids.

The V call is TRBV2, the J call TRBJ2-5; D may be TRBD1 or TRBD2 (7 bases each). The CDR3 runs 16 residues. Germline CDR1 is SNHLY and CDR2 is FYNNEI. Trimming took 0 bases from V and 5 from J, leaving 16 bases between them. CDR3 bases: TGTGCCAGCAGTGAAGCAGGGAGGGGGCGCTGGGAGACCCAGTACTTC. It is translated as CASSEAGRGRWETQYF.

This clonotype was counted at least ten times. The chain joins TRBV20-1 to TRBJ2-7; 9 bases are a match to TRBD2. Germline V gene sequence: CDR1 DFQATT, CDR2 SNEGSKA (reference sequence). This CDR3 is built from 14 residues. The CDR3 is CSTGVAGGSYEQYF. In DNA form, the CDR3 reads TGCAGCACAGGGGTGGCGGGAGGGAGCTACGAGCAGTACTTC.

In this sample, this clonotype turned up a few times. The rearrangement links TRBV12-3 or TRBV12-4 to TRBJ1-3; TRBD1 matches 10 bases. CDR3 length: 14 amino acids. The V segment lost 4 bases and the J segment 7 bases; nucleotides outside the gene matches: 4. The DNA of the CDR3 is TGTGCCAGCAGTTCCCGGACAGGGGGGAACACCATATATTTT. Translation gives CASSSRTGGNTIYF.

The table lists this clonotype with many counts. The gene calls are TRBV12-3 or TRBV12-4 and TRBJ1-1, with TRBD1 matching 9 bases. The V and J ends lost 7 bases and 5 bases, in that order; junction bases with no gene match: 14. This CDR3 contains 16 residues. For the CDR3, the DNA is TGTGCCAGCACCCTAAACAGGGGGCATAGTCTTACTGAAGCTTTCTTT. Residues: CASTLNRGHSLTEAFF.

This clonotype was seen more than once but under ten times. This CDR3 is CASALAGTGGLGDTQYF. Written as DNA, the CDR3 is TGTGCCAGCGCCCTAGCCGGGACAGGGGGCCTCGGAGATACGCAGTATTTT. The rearrangement joins TRBV25-1 to TRBJ2-3, with 12 bases lining up with TRBD1. The CDR3 contains 17 residues. Germline CDR1 MGHDK, CDR2 SYGVNS. Trimming cost V 8 bases and J 5 bases; bases outside gene matches: 14.

This clonotype has just a few counts. J is TRBJ2-4 and V is TRBV5-6; D possibly uses TRBD1 or TRBD2 (5 bases each). The V and J ends lost 2 bases and 7 bases respectively, with 10 bases between them. This CDR3 is 13 amino acids long. Per the germline V gene, CDR1 is SGHDT and CDR2 is YYEEEE. The CDR3 here is CASSFSRGNIQYF. The DNA of the CDR3 is TGTGCCAGCAGCTTTTCGAGGGGTAACATTCAGTACTTC.

This clonotype was seen more than once but under ten times. The rearrangement joins TRBV10-2 to TRBJ2-5; the match to TRBD2 covers 9 bases. Germline V gene lookup returns CDR1 WSHSY and CDR2 SAAADI. The CDR3 has 18 amino acids. The ends lost 2 bases at V and 4 bases at J; junction bases unmatched: 14. The CDR3 DNA sequence: TGCGCCAGCAGTGAGACGCGGGGGGGCCTAGTGAGGGGAGAGACCCAGTACTTC. Protein: CASSETRGGLVRGETQYF.

The genes are TRBV12-3 or TRBV12-4 and TRBJ2-2, with D maybe TRBD1 (5 bases). This CDR3 region has 15 residues. The V gene lost 2 bases and the J gene lost 3 bases, with 10 bases spanning the gap. The CDR3 nucleotides are TGTGCCAGCAGTTTATGGCAGGGCGACACCGGGGAGCTGTTTTTT. Protein: CASSLWQGDTGELFF.

The chain combines TRBV3-1 with TRBJ2-5; 8 bases line up with TRBD2. The CDR3 loop spans 15 amino acids. V shed 3 bases, J shed 1 base, and the junction held 4 bases outside the gene matches. Germline-derived CDR1 and CDR2 are LGHDT and YNNKEL (reference sequence). Written as DNA, the CDR3 is TGTGCCAGCAGCCACCCTAGCGGGTTCCAAGAGACCCAGTACTTC. Its protein product is CASSHPSGFQETQYF.

There are a few counts of this clonotype. V gene TRBV7-3 combines with J gene TRBJ2-5; D possibly matches TRBD1 or TRBD2 (7 bases each). CDR3 length equals 17 residues. Germline V lookup: CDR1 SGHTA, CDR2 FQGTGA. Trimming stripped 2 bases from V and 1 base from J, with 17 bases between. CDR3 in amino acids: CASSLGEGQSIQETQYF. For the CDR3, the DNA is TGTGCCAGCAGCTTAGGGGAGGGACAGAGCATCCAAGAGACCCAGTACTTC.

This clonotype has only a few counts. The chain carries TRBV12-3 or TRBV12-4 and TRBJ2-5; 8 bases map to TRBD2. The trim removed 5 bases at V and 3 bases at J, leaving 5 bases unmatched. CDR3 size: 14 residues. The CDR3 spells CASSTGTRKETQYF. CDR3 sequence (DNA): TGTGCCAGCAGTACCGGGACTAGAAAAGAGACCCAGTACTTC.

The J gene is TRBJ2-5, the V gene TRBV10-3; 7 bases align to TRBD1. The CDR3 extends over 14 amino acids. Germline V gene data show CDR1 as ENHRY and CDR2 as SYGVKD. V lost 5 bases to trimming and J lost 2 bases; unmatched junction nucleotides: 5. CDR3 loop: CAISSGTEQETQYF. The CDR3 DNA is TGTGCCATCAGTTCCGGGACAGAACAAGAGACCCAGTACTTC.

V usage is TRBV10-2 and J usage is TRBJ1-6; D unresolved. This CDR3 region has 15 residues. The V end lost 0 bases, the J end lost 10 bases, and 13 bases lay between the germline ends. CDR1 and CDR2 from the germline V gene are WSHSY and SAAADI. In DNA, the CDR3 is TGCGCCAGCAGTGAGTCGCCGGGAGCCTTCTCACCCCTCCACTTT. Its protein is CASSESPGAFSPLHF.

This clonotype was seen more than once but under ten times. This chain uses TRBV20-1 with TRBJ2-7; maybe TRBD2 (5 bases). With 0 bases removed from V and 2 bases from J, the gap between germline ends came to 11 bases. Germline V gene lookup returns CDR1 DFQATT and CDR2 SNEGSKA (reference sequence). The CDR3 length is 14 residues. The CDR3 sequence is CSARDPRATYEQYF. The CDR3 DNA follows: TGCAGTGCTAGAGATCCGCGGGCCACCTACGAGCAGTACTTC.

V usage is TRBV12-3 or TRBV12-4 and J usage is TRBJ2-7, with D unclear. The CDR3 is 14 amino acids. Trimming took 3 bases from V and 2 from J, leaving 11 bases between them. The CDR3 DNA reads TGTGCCAGCAGTTTTTTTTGTTGGGCCTACGAGCAGTACTTC. This gives the protein CASSFFCWAYEQYF.

The chain has TRBV4-2 and TRBJ2-5; 8 bases fit TRBD1. CDR1 is LGHNA and CDR2 is YNFKEQ in the germline V gene. This CDR3 region has 14 residues. After removal of 1 base from V and 7 bases from J, the junction contained 5 bases not matched to a gene. CDR3: CASSQVGQAATQYF. The CDR3 DNA is TGTGCCAGCAGCCAAGTGGGACAGGCCGCGACCCAGTACTTC.

The chain links TRBV5-1 to TRBJ2-7, with D maybe TRBD1 (5 bases). V was trimmed by 0 bases and J by 0 bases, leaving 16 bases between them. The V gene's germline CDR1 is SGHRS and CDR2 YFSETQ. The CDR3 is 17 residues long. As DNA, the CDR3 is TGCGCCAGCAGCTTGGCTGAGACAGCCCCGAGCTCCTACGAGCAGTACTTC. Translating gives CASSLAETAPSSYEQYF.

V and J are TRBV10-3 and TRBJ2-3; 9 bases align to TRBD1. Germline V gives CDR1 ENHRY, CDR2 SYGVKD. J gave up 3 bases and V 5 bases, and 6 bases lay outside the gene matches. The CDR3 contains 15 residues. Here the CDR3 reads CAISLTGTGTDTQYF. The CDR3 coding sequence is TGTGCCATCAGTTTGACGGGGACAGGGACAGATACGCAGTATTTT.

In its sample, this clonotype was seen a few times. The V and J genes are TRBV15 and TRBJ1-3; unclear D gene. The CDR3 length is 15 residues. CDR1 LNHNV and CDR2 YYDKDF come from the germline V gene (reference sequence). V lost 0 bases and J 3 bases, leaving 9 bases between the germline ends. CDR3 in DNA: TGTGCCACCAGCAGAGACGGGATCGTTGGAAACACCATATATTTT. Translation gives CATSRDGIVGNTIYF.

The V call is TRBV6-5, the J call TRBJ2-7; tentatively, D is TRBD1 (5 bases). The germline gives CDR1 MNHEY, CDR2 SVGAGI. The CDR3 is made up of 15 amino acids. The ends were cut back, 0 bases at V and 2 bases at J, with 11 bases in the middle. The DNA of the CDR3 is TGTGCCAGCAGTTACTCGGCCAGGGTGACCTACGAGCAGTACTTC. Translation: CASSYSARVTYEQYF.

This clonotype came up a few times. The chain carries TRBV12-3 or TRBV12-4 and TRBJ2-7; unclear D gene. This CDR3 is built from 14 residues. Between the trimmed V and J ends, which lost 2 bases and 3 bases, there was a span of 11 bases. CDR3 loop: CASSLMPEDYEQYF. In DNA form, the CDR3 reads TGTGCCAGCAGTTTAATGCCCGAGGACTACGAGCAGTACTTC.

The V and J genes are TRBV29-1 and TRBJ2-1; 9 bases line up with TRBD1. Germline V gene lookup returns CDR1 SQVTM and CDR2 ANQGSEA. The CDR3 is 13 residues long. After removal of 5 bases from V and 3 bases from J, the junction contained 2 bases not matched to a gene. The CDR3 reads CSVSGQGYNEQFF. The DNA for the CDR3 is TGCAGCGTTTCGGGACAGGGCTACAATGAGCAGTTCTTC.

The rearrangement uses TRBV20-1 and TRBJ1-1; D is uncertain. Trimming removed 1 base from V and 0 bases from J, with 9 bases in between. The CDR3 is made up of 14 amino acids. Germline V CDR1 and CDR2: DFQATT, SNEGSKA (reference sequence). CDR3 region: CSARAGSVNTEAFF. CDR3 nucleotides: TGCAGTGCTAGAGCAGGTTCTGTGAACACTGAAGCTTTCTTT.